The next 27 T cell receptor beta chains were all read from a single sample in a study of T cell changes during pregnancy in multiple sclerosis. Profiled with immunoSEQ multiplex PCR; TCRdb holds only in-frame clones, not every one. The sample carries about 69,000 clones, roughly 90% recorded once. The specimen was CD4+ T cells from peripheral blood mononuclear cells, collected in the third trimester of pregnancy. These receptor sequences come from a female donor in good health, enrolled as a control in a pregnancy study.

The chain links TRBV6-6 to TRBJ1-1; a weak D match, TRBD1 (6 bases). Trimming took off 4 bases at V and 1 base at J, with 10 bases between the two ends. Germline-derived CDR1 and CDR2 are MNHNY and SVGAGI (reference sequence). The CDR3 covers 14 residues. The DNA of the CDR3 is TGTGCCAGCAGTTCCGGACAGACGAACACTGAAGCTTTCTTT. This sequence encodes CASSSGQTNTEAFF.

This chain connects TRBV7-2 to TRBJ1-2; D might be TRBD1 (5 bases). The CDR3 has 13 amino acids. V gave up 1 base and J gave up 6 bases, with 9 bases separating them. CDR1 and CDR2 from the germline V gene are SGHTA and FQGNSA. CDR3: CASSLGVGDGYTF. The CDR3 DNA sequence: TGTGCCAGCAGCTTAGGGGTAGGGGATGGCTACACCTTC.

The CDR3 DNA reads TGTGCCAGCAGCGACTCTCCAGCGGGGGCCTCATACAATGAGCAGTTCTTC. It translates to CASSDSPAGASYNEQFF. This chain connects TRBV9 to TRBJ2-1; 8 positions match TRBD2. The ends lost 3 bases at V and 4 bases at J; junction bases unmatched: 12. Germline CDR1 is SGDLS and CDR2 is YYNGEE. The CDR3 has 17 amino acids.

The gene calls are TRBV7-2 and TRBJ2-5; D might be TRBD1 (5 bases). The CDR3 is 16 amino acids. V lost 2 bases and J 2 bases, leaving 15 bases between the germline ends. Germline V gene data show CDR1 as SGHTA and CDR2 as FQGNSA. The CDR3 DNA is TGTGCCAGCAGCTTATTCTCGCAGGGTTTTCAAGAGACCCAGTACTTC. It translates to CASSLFSQGFQETQYF.

The rearrangement links TRBV5-1 to TRBJ1-2; D gene uncertain. The V end was cut by 4 bases, the J end by 4 bases, with 5 bases between. This CDR3 region has 11 residues. In germline, CDR1 is SGHRS, CDR2 YFSETQ. The CDR3 region has the DNA TGCGCCAGCAGCCTTAGCTATGGCTACACCTTC. Its translation: CASSLSYGYTF.

This sequence joins TRBV19 and TRBJ2-3, with D possibly TRBD1 on 6 matching bases. CDR3 length equals 15 residues. The germline V and J ends were trimmed by 6 bases and 3 bases, with 16 bases remaining between them. Germline CDR1 and CDR2: LNHDA and SQIVND (reference sequence). The CDR3 loop reads CASSKGGRLTDTQYF. The CDR3 DNA follows: TGTGCCAGTAGCAAAGGGGGTAGATTGACAGATACGCAGTATTTT.

The V call is TRBV19, the J call TRBJ2-7; 8 bases map to TRBD1. Per germline, CDR1 LNHDA and CDR2 SQIVND (reference sequence). The V segment lost 5 bases and the J segment 5 bases; nucleotides outside the gene matches: 8. The CDR3 consists of 14 residues. The CDR3 coding sequence is TGTGCCAGTAGTCCCCGGGACAGGCGCGACGAGCAGTACTTC. Translating it yields CASSPRDRRDEQYF.

V and J are TRBV6-6 and TRBJ1-1, with 10 bases that match TRBD1. CDR1 MNHNY and CDR2 SVGAGI come from the germline V gene (reference sequence). The CDR3 loop spans 13 amino acids. V lost 4 bases and J lost 10; bases outside the gene matches: 6. The CDR3 spells CASSSGQGYRAFF. CDR3 DNA sequence: TGTGCCAGCAGTTCGGGACAGGGGTACCGAGCTTTCTTT.

The chain couples TRBV4-2 to TRBJ1-3; 10 bases map to TRBD1. Per germline, CDR1 LGHNA and CDR2 YNFKEQ. V lost 3 bases to trimming and J lost 4 bases; unmatched junction nucleotides: 3. The CDR3 sequence is 15 residues long. CDR3 sequence reads: CASSHGTGEGNTIYF. The DNA of the CDR3 is TGTGCCAGCAGCCATGGGACAGGGGAAGGAAACACCATATATTTT.

The genes are TRBV6-1 and TRBJ1-2, with a weak D call TRBD1 (6 bases). V was trimmed by 5 bases and J by 4 bases, leaving 17 bases between them. CDR3 length equals 15 residues. From germline, CDR1 is MNHNS and CDR2 SASEGT. The CDR3 loop is CASSNTGQRGYGYTF. The CDR3 DNA reads as TGTGCCAGCAGTAACACTGGACAGAGGGGCTATGGCTACACCTTC.

The chain recombines TRBV11-2 with TRBJ1-2; 9 nucleotides line up with TRBD1. Germline values: CDR1 SGHAT, CDR2 FQNNGV. The CDR3 has 18 residues. Trimming removed 1 base from V and 3 bases from J; junction bases left unmatched: 12. CDR3 residues: CASSLGLSGTGGDYGYTF. The CDR3 DNA reads TGTGCCAGCAGCTTAGGACTTTCTGGTACAGGGGGCGACTATGGCTACACCTTC. Complete variable domain (other parts from reference TRBV11-2 and TRBJ1-2): EAGVAQSPRYKIIEKRQSVAFWCNPISGHATLYWYQQILGQGPKLLIQFQNNGVVDDSQLPKDRFSAERLKGVDSTLKIQPAKLEDSAVYLCASSLGLSGTGGDYGYTFGSGTRLTVV.

The chain carries TRBV7-2 and TRBJ2-5; D perhaps matches TRBD1 (6 bases). This CDR3 spans 17 amino acids. Trimming pared 5 bases from V and 2 bases from J, leaving 21 bases between. The germline gives CDR1 SGHTA, CDR2 FQGNSA. CDR3 sequence (DNA): TGTGCCAGCAGCCCTCCGAGGGCCGGAACAGGGCAAGAGACCCAGTACTTC. Amino acids: CASSPPRAGTGQETQYF. The variable domain in full, with the rest retrieved from reference TRBV7-2 and TRBJ2-5, is GAGVSQSPSNKVTEKGKDVELRCDPISGHTALYWYRQSLGQGLEFLIYFQGNSAPDKSGLPSDRFSAERTGGSVSTLTIQRTQQEDSAVYLCASSPPRAGTGQETQYFGPGTRLLVL.

The rearrangement uses TRBV7-9 and TRBJ1-2, with D tentatively TRBD1 (6 bases). The germline gives CDR1 SEHNR, CDR2 FQNEAQ (reference sequence). The CDR3 runs 14 residues. V was trimmed by 5 bases and J by 1 base, leaving 11 bases between them. CDR3 sequence (DNA): TGTGCCAGCAGCCCCAACAGGGTTAACTATGGCTACACCTTC. It is translated as CASSPNRVNYGYTF.

The chain is built from TRBV2 and TRBJ2-1, with unresolved D. The V gene's germline CDR1 is SNHLY and CDR2 FYNNEI. This CDR3 contains 13 residues. V lost 3 bases, J lost 5 bases, and 8 bases lay in between. CDR3 sequence (DNA): TGTGCCAGCAGTGAGTCCCGGGACAATGAGCAGTTCTTC. Its translation: CASSESRDNEQFF. The full variable domain, completed using reference TRBV2 and TRBJ2-1, is EPEVTQTPSHQVTQMGQEVILRCVPISNHLYFYWYRQILGQKVEFLVSFYNNEISEKSEIFDDQFSVERPDGSNFTLKIRSTKLEDSAMYFCASSESRDNEQFFGPGTRLTVL.

This sequence joins TRBV9 and TRBJ2-3; TRBD1 matches 9 bases. The V segment lost 2 bases and the J segment 3 bases; nucleotides outside the gene matches: 1. The germline V gene encodes CDR1 SGDLS and CDR2 YYNGEE. This CDR3 region has 14 residues. The chain's CDR3 is CASSVGTGTDTQYF. DNA of the CDR3: TGTGCCAGCAGCGTGGGGACAGGGACAGATACGCAGTATTTT. Drawing the rest from reference TRBV9 and TRBJ2-3, the complete variable domain is DSGVTQTPKHLITATGQRVTLRCSPRSGDLSVYWYQQSLDQGLQFLIQYYNGEERAKGNILERFSAQQFPDLHSELNLSSLELGDSALYFCASSVGTGTDTQYFGPGTRLTVL.

The sample holds a few counts of this clone. J is TRBJ1-1 and V is TRBV10-2; tentatively, D is TRBD1 (5 bases). Per the germline V gene, CDR1 is WSHSY and CDR2 is SAAADI. V dropped 2 bases and J dropped 3 bases, with 10 bases sitting between them. This CDR3 is 14 amino acids long. The CDR3 DNA reads TGCGCCAGCAGTGAGCCCGGGGGGTACACTGAAGCTTTCTTT. Translating it yields CASSEPGGYTEAFF.

The gene calls are TRBV6-5 and TRBJ2-7; D may be TRBD2 (7 bases). The CDR3 spans 10 residues. CDR1 is MNHEY, CDR2 SVGAGI, per germline. V dropped 8 bases and J dropped 6 bases, with 8 bases sitting between them. The CDR3 loop reads CASRGAEQYF. The CDR3 DNA reads TGTGCCAGCCGGGGGGCCGAGCAGTACTTC.

In nucleotides, the CDR3 is TGTGCCAGCAGCCAAAGAACCGGGACAGGTGCGAGGGAGCTGTTTTTT. It translates to CASSQRTGTGARELFF. The gene calls are TRBV7-2 and TRBJ2-2; 8 nucleotides align to TRBD1. There are 16 residues in the CDR3. V was pared by 5 bases and J by 9 bases, with 14 bases of the junction left unmatched. The germline V gene has CDR1 SGHTA and CDR2 FQGNSA.

V and J are TRBV9 and TRBJ2-2; TRBD1 matches at 11 bases. The ends lost 4 bases at V and 4 bases at J; junction bases unmatched: 3. The CDR3 has 15 residues. Per germline, CDR1 SGDLS and CDR2 YYNGEE. The CDR3 region has the DNA TGTGCCAGCAGCAACGGGACAGGGGGCACCGGGGAGCTGTTTTTT. Encoded protein: CASSNGTGGTGELFF.

Only one count was recorded for this clone. The rearrangement joins TRBV5-1 to TRBJ1-1; the D gene is possibly TRBD1 (6 bases). Trimming pared 5 bases from V and 7 bases from J, leaving 27 bases between. Germline lookup yields CDR1 SGHRS and CDR2 YFSETQ. The CDR3 runs 17 residues. The CDR3 region is CASSRQVPGQPGGEAFF. CDR3 nucleotides: TGCGCCAGCAGTCGCCAAGTGCCGGGACAACCGGGAGGTGAAGCTTTCTTT.

V gene TRBV18 combines with J gene TRBJ2-1; D is ambiguous. Per the germline V gene, CDR1 is KGHSH and CDR2 is LQKENI. V gave up 0 bases and J gave up 2 bases, with 14 bases separating them. The CDR3 consists of 17 residues. The CDR3 DNA sequence: TGTGCCAGCTCACCACCGCGTAGCCTAACACCCTACAATGAGCAGTTCTTC. It codes for CASSPPRSLTPYNEQFF.

The genes are TRBV30 and TRBJ2-7, with TRBD1 matching 9 bases. The V gene's germline CDR1 is GTSNPN and CDR2 SVGIG (reference sequence). Unmatched junction bases numbered 9, after V lost 8 bases and J lost 4 bases. The CDR3 is made up of 13 amino acids. CDR3 in DNA: TGTGCCACCTCCCCGGACAGGGGATACGAGCAGTACTTC. It codes for CATSPDRGYEQYF.

The chain combines TRBV4-1 with TRBJ1-1; no reliable D call. Germline V lookup: CDR1 MGHRA, CDR2 YSYEKL. The CDR3 consists of 15 residues. V shed 2 bases and J shed 4 bases, with 14 bases lying between them. CDR3 in DNA: TGCGCCAGCAGCCAATCTGGCGGGGTGGGCACTGAAGCTTTCTTT. It encodes CASSQSGGVGTEAFF.

This clone was picked up one time. The gene calls are TRBV30 and TRBJ1-2; no clear D gene. Looked up from germline, CDR1 is GTSNPN and CDR2 is SVGIG (reference sequence). V lost 0 bases to trimming and J lost 3 bases, with 8 bases between them. This CDR3 has 13 amino acids. The DNA for the CDR3 is TGTGCCTGGAGTGTAATGGGCGACTATGGCTACACCTTC. Protein product: CAWSVMGDYGYTF.

This chain connects TRBV9 to TRBJ2-5, with D maybe TRBD2 (5 bases). Germline CDR1 is SGDLS and CDR2 is YYNGEE. V shed 0 bases and J shed 5 bases, with 14 bases lying between them. This CDR3 has 15 amino acids. The CDR3 DNA reads as TGTGCCAGCAGCGTAGATCCGGGATATTCGGAGACCCAGTACTTC. Amino acids: CASSVDPGYSETQYF.

V usage is TRBV11-3 and J usage is TRBJ2-3, with D possibly TRBD1 on 5 matching bases. This CDR3 has 15 amino acids. Trimming cost V 3 bases and J 2 bases, with 12 bases left between them. The germline gives CDR1 SGHNT, CDR2 YENEEA. The CDR3 loop reads CASSFDSVNTDTQYF. For the CDR3, the DNA is TGTGCCAGCAGCTTCGACAGCGTGAACACAGATACGCAGTATTTT.

CDR3 coding DNA: TGTGCCTGGAGTGTCGGGGGTCACCTCTACGAGCAGTACTTC. The encoded protein is CAWSVGGHLYEQYF. This chain joins TRBV30 and TRBJ2-7, with TRBD2 as a possible D gene (6 bases). The CDR3 spans 14 residues. Per the germline V gene, CDR1 is GTSNPN and CDR2 is SVGIG (reference sequence). The V and J ends lost 0 bases and 3 bases respectively, with 12 bases between them.